Described below is a single T cell receptor beta chain sequence and its context. Its antigen remains unidentified. The sample is drawn from a study of T cell responses to AZD1222 COVID-19 vaccine. General study results and limits: Just a handful of people given AZD1222 tested seropositive at baseline. Donors were chiefly white British, with a greater number of females, and clonal diversity was perhaps underestimated. The reported proportion of spike-specific TCRs targeting unmutated variant regions was nearly half. Repertoires were collected only later (after the peak T cell response had occurred).

The CDR3 has 14 amino acids. Germline values: CDR1 SNHLY, CDR2 FYNNEI. Germline trimming cut 4 bases from V and 3 bases from J; bases unmatched to any gene: 6. Sequencing used immunoSEQ multiplex PCR; TCRdb keeps in-frame clones, though not all of them. The table lists around 100,000 clones, 87% of them singletons. The starting material was peripheral blood, obtained on day 0 of MenACWY control vaccination. The gene calls are TRBV2 and TRBJ2-7, with 7 positions matching TRBD2. The sequence derives from an adult in good health. Written as DNA, the CDR3 is TGTGCCAGCAGTGGAAGGACGGGAGGCTACGAGCAGTACTTC. Protein product: CASSGRTGGYEQYF.